These 8 T cell receptor beta chains came from one sample sequenced in a study of graft-versus-host responses after intestinal transplantation. Sequencing was performed with immunoSEQ multiplex PCR; in TCRdb, only in-frame clones are kept and a portion is missing. The sample holds roughly 120,000 clones, approximately 90% seen once. Their specific antigens are unknown. The sample here was unstimulated CD4+ T cells sorted from spleen or lymph node cells, taken before intestinal transplant. The receptors were gathered from a human donor who received an intestinal transplant.

The gene calls are TRBV2 and TRBJ1-1; 9 bases are shared with TRBD1. This CDR3 contains 14 residues. J was trimmed by 6 bases and V by 6 bases; bases with no gene match: 8. Germline assignment: CDR1 SNHLY and CDR2 FYNNEI. CDR3 residues: CASSSGTGRPEAFF. CDR3 sequence (DNA): TGTGCCAGCAGCTCCGGGACAGGGAGGCCTGAAGCTTTCTTT.

The chain joins TRBV13 to TRBJ1-1; a possible D gene is TRBD1 (6 bases). The CDR3 consists of 15 residues. Looked up from germline, CDR1 is PRHDT and CDR2 is FYEKMQ (reference sequence). Trimming left V 1 base short and J 0 bases short, with 9 bases between. The CDR3 sequence is CASSLEQGVNTEAFF. CDR3 nucleotide sequence: TGTGCCAGCAGCTTAGAACAGGGAGTGAACACTGAAGCTTTCTTT.

This clone was found once. The chain carries TRBV18 and TRBJ1-1; 9 bases agree with TRBD1. The CDR3 is 15 residues long. Trimming took 3 bases from V and 0 from J; bases not matched to a gene: 2. The germline V gene has CDR1 KGHSH and CDR2 LQKENI. The CDR3 here is CASSPGTGMNTEAFF. As DNA, the CDR3 is TGTGCCAGCTCACCCGGGACAGGGATGAACACTGAAGCTTTCTTT.

The chain is built from TRBV18 and TRBJ2-5; the D gene is possibly TRBD1 (6 bases). The J call may be faulty, since TRBJ2-7 better matches the DNA end. Per germline, CDR1 KGHSH and CDR2 LQKENI. The CDR3 consists of 14 residues. CDR3 sequence reads: CASSHYRDFDEQYF. The CDR3 DNA sequence: TGTGCCAGCTCACATTACAGGGATTTCGACGAGCAGTACTTC.

This sequence joins TRBV9 and TRBJ2-1; D might be TRBD2 (6 bases). The CDR3 runs 15 residues. The V gene lost 3 bases and the J gene lost 13 bases, with 23 bases spanning the gap. Germline CDR1 is SGDLS and CDR2 is YYNGEE. In DNA form, the CDR3 reads TGTGCCAGCAGCGCTACGCCCTCGGGACTCGCCCTACAGTTCTTC. It translates to CASSATPSGLALQFF.

The chain uses TRBV2 and TRBJ1-3; 7 nucleotides match TRBD1. The germline CDR1 and CDR2 sequences are SNHLY and FYNNEI. The trim removed 7 bases at V and 2 bases at J, leaving 5 bases unmatched. CDR3 length: 14 amino acids. The CDR3, as DNA: TGTGCCAGCACACCCACAGGGGCTGGAAACACCATATATTTT. Protein sequence: CASTPTGAGNTIYF.

This chain connects TRBV19 to TRBJ1-5; TRBD1 agrees at 8 bases. Per germline, CDR1 LNHDA and CDR2 SQIVND (reference sequence). V lost 3 bases, J lost 1 base, and 5 bases stayed unmatched. The CDR3 is 16 residues long. This chain's CDR3 is CASSIYRTGSNQPQHF. CDR3 sequence (DNA): TGTGCCAGTAGTATCTACCGGACAGGGAGCAATCAGCCCCAGCATTTT.

V usage is TRBV6-6 and J usage is TRBJ1-1; 8 nucleotides line up with TRBD1. Germline CDR1 and CDR2: MNHNY and SVGAGI (reference sequence). V shed 10 bases and J 3 bases; nucleotides not matched to a gene: 4. The CDR3 loop spans 12 amino acids. The CDR3 is CATHRGDTEAFF. The CDR3 DNA sequence: TGTGCCACTCACAGGGGGGACACTGAAGCTTTCTTT.